Following are 24 T cell receptor beta chains from one sample sequenced in a study of CD4 T cells in relation to SARS-CoV-2 and coronaviruses. Produced via immunoSEQ multiplex PCR; TCRdb's table is partial and in-frame only. This sample yields tens of thousands of clones, of which 75% to 85% are seen a single time; roughly a fifth belongs to the top ten. Their target antigens are unknown. Before the COVID-19 pandemic, during about 2010-2019, CD4+ T cells were taken from unexposed donors. After around nine days of culture, CD4+ T cells were isolated. Sequenced input: CD4+ T cells from PBMCs, cultured in vitro. The receptors come from a human donor in good health.

The chain joins TRBV25-1 to TRBJ1-2; no firm D call. The ends were cut back, 5 bases at V and 0 bases at J, with 10 bases in the middle. The CDR3 contains 14 residues. Germline-derived CDR1 and CDR2 are MGHDK and SYGVNS. The chain's CDR3 is CASSPSGPNYGYTF. CDR3 coding DNA: TGTGCCAGCAGTCCCTCGGGCCCTAACTATGGCTACACCTTC.

This clone has more than one count but fewer than ten. CDR3 region: CASSLVGGLVGNTIYF. DNA for the CDR3: TGTGCCAGCAGCTTAGTCGGGGGGTTAGTTGGAAACACCATATATTTT. V and J are TRBV7-9 and TRBJ1-3; possible D gene TRBD1, 5 bases. The germline V and J ends were trimmed by 1 base and 3 bases, with 13 bases remaining between them. This CDR3 is 16 amino acids long. Germline V lookup: CDR1 SEHNR, CDR2 FQNEAQ (reference sequence).

The chain links TRBV20-1 to TRBJ2-1, with a weak D call TRBD2 (5 bases). Trimming cost V 8 bases and J 6 bases, with 8 bases left between them. The germline V gene has CDR1 DFQATT and CDR2 SNEGSKA (reference sequence). The CDR3 is 10 amino acids. This CDR3 is CSPGINEQFF. The DNA of the CDR3 is TGCAGTCCGGGGATCAATGAGCAGTTCTTC.

Only a few counts were recorded for this clone. This rearrangement joins TRBV7-3 to TRBJ2-2; no clear D. V lost 6 bases, J lost 1 base, and 6 bases lay in between. This CDR3 is 13 amino acids long. CDR1 is SGHTA and CDR2 is FQGTGA in the germline V gene. CDR3 amino acids: CASRPQNTGELFF. In DNA form, the CDR3 reads TGTGCCAGCAGACCTCAGAACACCGGGGAGCTGTTTTTT.

The V and J genes are TRBV19 and TRBJ2-3; TRBD1 matches at 7 bases. The CDR3 loop spans 16 amino acids. Germline values: CDR1 LNHDA, CDR2 SQIVND (reference sequence). The ends lost 2 bases at V and 3 bases at J; junction bases unmatched: 8. This CDR3 reads CASSIRQGDGTDTQYF. CDR3 bases: TGTGCCAGTAGTATAAGGCAGGGGGATGGTACAGATACGCAGTATTTT.

This rearrangement joins TRBV5-1 to TRBJ2-3, with a possible D match to TRBD1 (6 bases). V was cut by 4 bases and J by 1 base, with 13 bases left in between. The CDR3 extends over 15 amino acids. Germline CDR1 is SGHRS and CDR2 is YFSETQ. DNA of the CDR3: TGCGCCAGCAGCAACACAGGGTTGGGCACAGATACGCAGTATTTT. It yields the protein CASSNTGLGTDTQYF.

The gene calls are TRBV2 and TRBJ2-1; TRBD2 matches at 7 bases. Germline V gene data show CDR1 as SNHLY and CDR2 as FYNNEI. There are 15 residues in the CDR3. V lost 0 bases, J lost 7 bases, and 6 bases stayed unmatched. The CDR3, as DNA: TGTGCCAGCAGTGAAGCCCGGACTAGAGCGAATGAGCAGTTCTTC. Its protein product is CASSEARTRANEQFF.

V gene TRBV18 combines with J gene TRBJ2-1; TRBD2 agrees at 8 bases. CDR1 is KGHSH, CDR2 LQKENI, per germline. This CDR3 spans 18 amino acids. Trimming took 3 bases from V and 0 from J; bases not matched to a gene: 10. CDR3 loop: CASSPMSQRGSSYNEQFF. The CDR3 coding sequence is TGTGCCAGCTCACCGATGAGCCAGCGGGGGAGCTCCTACAATGAGCAGTTCTTC.

V usage is TRBV29-1 and J usage is TRBJ2-7, with 7 bases lining up with TRBD2. Unmatched junction bases numbered 10, after V lost 8 bases and J lost 0 bases. This CDR3 has 14 residues. Per germline, CDR1 SQVTM and CDR2 ANQGSEA. CDR3 sequence reads: CSTQAGEGSYEQYF. The CDR3 DNA sequence: TGCAGCACCCAGGCCGGGGAGGGCTCCTACGAGCAGTACTTC.

The chain employs TRBV24-1 and TRBJ1-1; D gene unclear. The V and J ends lost 0 bases and 1 base respectively, with 8 bases between them. The CDR3 sequence is 15 residues long. Germline V gives CDR1 KGHDR, CDR2 SFDVKD. The CDR3 loop reads CATSDLVPTNTEAFF. In DNA form, the CDR3 reads TGTGCCACCAGTGATTTGGTCCCGACGAACACTGAAGCTTTCTTT.

V and J are TRBV3-1 (or the pseudogene TRBV3-2) and TRBJ1-2; possible D gene TRBD1, 6 bases. This CDR3 is 15 amino acids long. Per germline, CDR1 LGHDT and CDR2 YNNKEL (reference sequence). V was trimmed by 0 bases and J by 4 bases, leaving 12 bases between them. The CDR3 reads CASSQDRGSVYGYTF. CDR3 DNA: TGTGCCAGCAGCCAAGACAGGGGTTCCGTCTATGGCTACACCTTC.

The J gene is TRBJ1-1, the V gene TRBV10-3; no definite D call. The CDR3 spans 15 residues. Trimming pared 2 bases from V and 4 bases from J, leaving 14 bases between. CDR1 and CDR2 from the germline V gene are ENHRY and SYGVKD. CDR3 protein: CAISEPRGEGTEAFF. The CDR3, as DNA: TGTGCCATCAGTGAGCCGCGTGGGGAAGGCACTGAAGCTTTCTTT.

The J gene is TRBJ2-7, the V gene TRBV6-2 or TRBV6-3; D unresolved. CDR1 MNHEY and CDR2 SVGEGT come from the germline V gene. Trimming stripped 2 bases from V and 4 bases from J, with 6 bases between. The CDR3 length is 12 residues. The CDR3 loop reads CASSYTSYEQYF. The DNA for the CDR3 is TGTGCCAGCAGTTACACGAGTTACGAGCAGTACTTC.

This rearrangement joins TRBV27 to TRBJ1-5; D call uncertain. Looked up from germline, CDR1 is MNHEY and CDR2 is SMNVEV (reference sequence). V was clipped by 5 bases and J by 0 bases, with 14 bases between them. The CDR3 is 16 residues long. As DNA, the CDR3 is TGTGCCAGCAGTACCCCATCCCTATATAGCAATCAGCCCCAGCATTTT. Translating it yields CASSTPSLYSNQPQHF.

The gene calls are TRBV9 and TRBJ2-7; D perhaps matches TRBD1 (6 bases). Germline V gene data show CDR1 as SGDLS and CDR2 as YYNGEE. This CDR3 contains 14 residues. Trimming pared 2 bases from V and 2 bases from J, leaving 11 bases between. The CDR3 protein is CASSVLDSPYEQYF. CDR3 in DNA: TGTGCCAGCAGCGTTTTGGACAGCCCCTACGAGCAGTACTTC.

The gene calls are TRBV12-3 or TRBV12-4 and TRBJ1-2, with D hard to call. The V end lost 3 bases, the J end lost 4 bases, and 6 bases lay between the germline ends. The CDR3 is 12 residues long. The CDR3: CASSFSVYGYTF. The CDR3 nucleotides read TGTGCCAGCAGTTTCTCCGTCTATGGCTACACCTTC.

A single count supports this clone. The chain joins TRBV7-2 to TRBJ2-7; D gene unclear. The germline V and J ends were trimmed by 5 bases and 1 base, with 3 bases remaining between them. Germline-derived CDR1 and CDR2 are SGHTA and FQGNSA. The CDR3 runs 11 residues. The CDR3 spells CASSLSYEQYF. The CDR3 coding sequence is TGTGCCAGCAGCCTGTCCTACGAGCAGTACTTC. Full variable domain (remainder filled in from reference TRBV7-2 and TRBJ2-7): GAGVSQSPSNKVTEKGKDVELRCDPISGHTALYWYRQSLGQGLEFLIYFQGNSAPDKSGLPSDRFSAERTGGSVSTLTIQRTQQEDSAVYLCASSLSYEQYFGPGTRLTVT.

The chain links TRBV21-1 to TRBJ2-7; no check of the table's D call, TRBD1, against the DNA was made. TRBV21-1 is a documented pseudogene. The CDR3 is 16 residues long. The CDR3 spells CASSSPGQGLPYEQYF. Written as DNA, the CDR3 is TGTGCCAGCAGTTCTCCGGGACAGGGACTCCCCTACGAGCAGTACTTC.

The chain uses TRBV29-1 and TRBJ2-5; possibly TRBD1 or TRBD2 for D (6 bases each). Germline assignment: CDR1 SQVTM and CDR2 ANQGSEA. This CDR3 has 15 residues. V lost 4 bases and J lost 2, with 17 bases in between. CDR3 nucleotides: TGCAGCGTTGTTTCGCGGGACACTGTTCAAGAGACCCAGTACTTC. Its protein product is CSVVSRDTVQETQYF.

The chain employs TRBV7-9 and TRBJ2-3; D may be TRBD1 (5 bases). The CDR3 totals 15 residues. The germline V gene has CDR1 SEHNR and CDR2 FQNEAQ (reference sequence). Trimming took off 4 bases at V and 4 bases at J, with 15 bases between the two ends. As DNA, the CDR3 is TGTGCCAGCAGCTCTCTTAGCTGGGGCCCAGATACGCAGTATTTT. Translating it yields CASSSLSWGPDTQYF.

The chain couples TRBV16 to TRBJ1-2; D ambiguous. Germline CDR1 KGHSY, CDR2 FQNENV. CDR3 length: 15 amino acids. The ends were cut back, 2 bases at V and 4 bases at J, with 14 bases in the middle. CDR3 loop: CASSQNLGSSYGYTF. Written as DNA, the CDR3 is TGTGCCAGCAGCCAAAACCTCGGAAGCTCCTATGGCTACACCTTC.

This clone was detected once. The V gene is TRBV3-1 (or the pseudogene TRBV3-2), the J gene TRBJ2-5; 10 bases map to TRBD2. J gave up 5 bases and V 5 bases, and 5 bases lay outside the gene matches. This CDR3 spans 14 amino acids. Germline-derived CDR1 and CDR2 are LGHDT and YNNKEL (reference sequence). Here the CDR3 reads CASSKGTSVETQYF. DNA for the CDR3: TGTGCCAGCAGCAAGGGGACTAGCGTTGAGACCCAGTACTTC.

This sequence joins TRBV9 and TRBJ2-7; 10 nucleotides agree with TRBD2. This CDR3 spans 15 amino acids. V lost 4 bases, J lost 4 bases, and 8 bases stayed unmatched. Germline CDR1 reads SGDLS; CDR2 reads YYNGEE. CDR3 residues: CASSLESAGGYEQYF. The CDR3 region has the DNA TGTGCCAGCAGCCTAGAATCAGCGGGAGGGTACGAGCAGTACTTC. The whole variable domain, remainder taken from reference TRBV9 and TRBJ2-7, is DSGVTQTPKHLITATGQRVTLRCSPRSGDLSVYWYQQSLDQGLQFLIQYYNGEERAKGNILERFSAQQFPDLHSELNLSSLELGDSALYFCASSLESAGGYEQYFGPGTRLTVT.

V gene TRBV11-3 combines with J gene TRBJ1-1; D is unclear. V was clipped by 8 bases and J by 1 base, with 8 bases between them. Germline V gene data show CDR1 as SGHNT and CDR2 as YENEEA. The CDR3 totals 12 residues. The CDR3: CASSGRNTEAFF. In DNA form, the CDR3 reads TGTGCCAGCTCTGGGCGGAACACTGAAGCTTTCTTT.